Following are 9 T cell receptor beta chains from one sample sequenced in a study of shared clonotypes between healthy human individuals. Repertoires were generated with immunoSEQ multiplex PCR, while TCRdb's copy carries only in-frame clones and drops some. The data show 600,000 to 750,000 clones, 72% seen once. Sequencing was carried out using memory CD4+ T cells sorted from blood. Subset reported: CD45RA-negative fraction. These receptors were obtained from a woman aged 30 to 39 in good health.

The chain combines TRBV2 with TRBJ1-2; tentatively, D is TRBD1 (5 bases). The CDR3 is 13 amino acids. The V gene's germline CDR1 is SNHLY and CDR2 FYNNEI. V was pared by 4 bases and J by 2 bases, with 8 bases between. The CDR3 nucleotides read TGTGCCAGCAGTGCCGGGGCCAACTATGGCTACACCTTC. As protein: CASSAGANYGYTF.

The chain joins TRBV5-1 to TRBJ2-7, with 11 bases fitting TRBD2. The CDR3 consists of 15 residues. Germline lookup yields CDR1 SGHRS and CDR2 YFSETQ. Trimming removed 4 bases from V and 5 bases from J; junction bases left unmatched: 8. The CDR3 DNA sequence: TGCGCCAGCAGCCGGTTAGCGGGAGGGCCCCACGAGCAGTACTTC. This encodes CASSRLAGGPHEQYF. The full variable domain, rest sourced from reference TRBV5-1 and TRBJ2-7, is KAGVTQTPRYLIKTRGQQVTLSCSPISGHRSVSWYQQTPGQGLQFLFEYFSETQRNKGNFPGRFSGRQFSNSRSEMNVSTLELGDSALYLCASSRLAGGPHEQYFGPGTRLTVT.

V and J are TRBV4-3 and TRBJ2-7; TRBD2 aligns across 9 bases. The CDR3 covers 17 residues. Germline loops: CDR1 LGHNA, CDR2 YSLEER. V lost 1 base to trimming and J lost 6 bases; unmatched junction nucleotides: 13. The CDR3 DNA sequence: TGCGCCAGCAGCCAAGTTGATATGGGACTAGCATGGGGCGAGCAGTACTTC. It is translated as CASSQVDMGLAWGEQYF.

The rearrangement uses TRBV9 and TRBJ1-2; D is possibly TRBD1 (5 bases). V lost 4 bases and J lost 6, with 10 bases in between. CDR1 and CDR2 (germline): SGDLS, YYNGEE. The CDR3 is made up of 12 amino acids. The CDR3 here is CASSFRGDGYTF. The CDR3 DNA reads TGTGCCAGCAGCTTCAGAGGGGATGGCTACACCTTC.

This chain's CDR3 is CASSLAGLGGEQFF. The CDR3, as DNA: TGCGCCAGCAGCTTGGCGGGACTAGGCGGTGAGCAGTTCTTC. The chain employs TRBV5-1 and TRBJ2-1; 8 bases agree with TRBD2. The CDR3 has 14 residues. The V gene's germline CDR1 is SGHRS and CDR2 YFSETQ. V dropped 0 bases and J dropped 9; count of bases not matched to a gene: 5.

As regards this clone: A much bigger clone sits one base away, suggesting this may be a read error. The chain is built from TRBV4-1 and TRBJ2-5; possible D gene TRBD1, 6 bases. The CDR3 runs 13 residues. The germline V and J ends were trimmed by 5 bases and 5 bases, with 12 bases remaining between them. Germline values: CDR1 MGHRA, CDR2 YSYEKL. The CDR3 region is CASSFGQGETQYF. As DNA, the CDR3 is TGCGCCAGCAGCTTCGGCCAGGGGGAGACCCAGTACTTC.

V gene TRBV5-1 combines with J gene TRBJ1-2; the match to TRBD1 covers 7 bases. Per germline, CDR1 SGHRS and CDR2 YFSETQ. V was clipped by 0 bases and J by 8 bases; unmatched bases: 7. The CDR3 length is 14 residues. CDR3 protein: CASSLGGGNQGYTF. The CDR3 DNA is TGCGCCAGCAGCTTGGGAGGGGGCAATCAGGGCTACACCTTC.

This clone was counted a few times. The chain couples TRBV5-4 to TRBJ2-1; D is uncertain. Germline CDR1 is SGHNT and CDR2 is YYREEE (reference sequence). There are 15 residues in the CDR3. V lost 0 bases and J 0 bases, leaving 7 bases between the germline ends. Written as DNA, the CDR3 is TGTGCCAGCAGCTTGGATAGCTTCTCCTACAATGAGCAGTTCTTC. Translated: CASSLDSFSYNEQFF.

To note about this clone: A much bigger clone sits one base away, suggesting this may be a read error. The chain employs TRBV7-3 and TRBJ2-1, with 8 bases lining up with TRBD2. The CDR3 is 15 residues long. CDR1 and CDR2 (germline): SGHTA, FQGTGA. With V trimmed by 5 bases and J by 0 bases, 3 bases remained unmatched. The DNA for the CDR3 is TGTGCCAGCAGCCCAAGCGGGAGCTCCTACAATGAGCAGTTCTTC. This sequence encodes CASSPSGSSYNEQFF.